This paragraph reports one T cell receptor (beta chain). This sample is drawn from a study of blood T cell repertoires in COVID-19. Background on the study: COVID-19 samples collected from the United States, Italy and Spain covered acute and convalescent phases.

Original methodology: Amplified reference gene primers provided the basis for estimating nucleated cell counts. Profiling relied on immunoSEQ multiplex PCR, and the TCRdb table lists in-frame clones only, not all of them. That table gives V, J and clone size, and the DNA gave D and trimming. The table lists a few hundred thousand clones, around 90% of them singletons. The CDR3 sequence is 14 residues long. Germline CDR1 reads LGHNA; CDR2 reads YSLEER. Trimming left V 5 bases short and J 4 bases short, with 9 bases between. The TCR originated in a middle-aged man with active or convalescent COVID-19. The sequenced material came from peripheral blood. The chain has TRBV4-3 and TRBJ1-6; D is perhaps TRBD1 (6 bases). In DNA form, the CDR3 reads TGCGCCAGCAGCAGGGACACTTATAATTCACCCCTCCACTTT. Protein sequence: CASSRDTYNSPLHF.